This T cell receptor beta chain was documented in a study of response to subunit inactivated influenza vaccine. Notes on the study in general: The study's authors posited that every seasonal influenza vaccination enlists few new T cells.

A remark on this clonotype: Its antigen is unknown.

TCRdb independently ran MiXCR on the RT-PCR reads; one entry per CDR3 protein. The profile shows over 800,000 distinct CDR3 sequences, approximately 22% of them singletons. In germline, CDR1 is DFQATT, CDR2 SNEGSKA (reference sequence). The CDR3 has 15 residues. With 6 bases clipped from V and 0 bases from J, the junction kept 5 bases outside the gene matches. The chain employs TRBV20-1 and TRBJ2-3; 11 nucleotides align to TRBD2. This specimen was PBMCs from blood, taken roughly 5 days after vaccination. The source is a man aged 45-65 years who received an inactivated influenza vaccine. The CDR3 DNA sequence: TGCAGTGCAATGGGACTAGCGGTGAGCACAGATACGCAGTATTTT. Protein sequence: CSAMGLAVSTDTQYF.